The next 30 T cell receptor beta chains were all read from a single sample in a study of regulatory T cells in long-lasting Graves disease. The time point here: newly diagnosed GD, antithyroid drugs for less than 3 months. PBMC-derived RNA was used for the TCR library. Construction of TCR beta libraries relied on iRepertoire HTBI primers and on Arm-PCR targeting CDR3 regions. TCRdb recomputed calls from the multiplex PCR reads with MiXCR, one row per CDR3 protein. The sample records about 430,000 distinct CDR3 sequences, roughly 15% being singletons. The same data also went into a second study, on T cells in Graves' hyperthyroidism and ophthalmopathy.

The sample consisted of peripheral blood mononuclear cells (PBMCs), taken at new diagnosis, from a patient treated with antithyroid drugs. The receptors were sampled from a middle-aged woman with Graves disease.

This clonotype has at least ten counts. V and J are TRBV24-1 and TRBJ2-7; 10 bases map to TRBD1. With V trimmed by 3 bases and J by 7 bases, 11 bases remained unmatched. The CDR3 is made up of 16 amino acids. Germline values: CDR1 KGHDR, CDR2 SFDVKD. CDR3 amino acids: CATSDPGTGASEEQYF. The CDR3 DNA follows: TGTGCCACCAGTGATCCCGGGACAGGGGCCTCTGAAGAGCAGTACTTC.

This clonotype showed up just a few times. The V gene is TRBV10-2, the J gene TRBJ2-1; the match to TRBD2 covers 10 bases. The V and J ends lost 8 bases and 9 bases, in that order; junction bases with no gene match: 13. This CDR3 contains 15 residues. Germline loops: CDR1 WSHSY, CDR2 SAAADI. The CDR3 protein is CASQSALAGAVEQFF. The CDR3 nucleotides are TGCGCCAGCCAAAGTGCTCTAGCGGGAGCCGTTGAGCAGTTCTTC.

The chain joins TRBV2 to TRBJ1-4, with 9 bases identical to TRBD1. Germline CDR1 SNHLY, CDR2 FYNNEI. The V and J ends lost 4 bases and 10 bases, in that order; junction bases with no gene match: 7. The CDR3 runs 14 residues. In DNA form, the CDR3 reads TGTGCCAGCAGTGGGACAGGGGCAGTCGGAAAACTGTTTTTT. Translated, it gives CASSGTGAVGKLFF.

The CDR3, as DNA: TGTGCCAGCAGTCCCAGCGGGGTAGGAGAGCAGTACTTC. It yields the protein CASSPSGVGEQYF. The chain is built from TRBV6-1 and TRBJ2-7; 7 bases align to TRBD2. The trim removed 5 bases at V and 7 bases at J, leaving 8 bases unmatched. Germline CDR1 and CDR2: MNHNS and SASEGT. The CDR3 is made up of 13 amino acids.

Regarding this clonotype: This clone may be a read error of a much larger clone one base away. The chain carries TRBV3-1 and TRBJ2-7; D may match TRBD1 or TRBD2 (6 bases each). The CDR3 contains 13 residues. CDR1 LGHDT and CDR2 YNNKEL come from the germline V gene (reference sequence). The CDR3 here is CASSLGGENEQCF. The CDR3 region has the DNA TGTGCCAGCAGCCTGGGGGGCGAGAACGAGCAGTGCTTC.

This clonotype showed up many times. The junction departs from the called germline gene at one end, perhaps through a read error. The V gene is TRBV7-7, the J gene TRBJ2-5, with TRBD2 matching over 12 bases. Looked up from germline, CDR1 is SSHAT and CDR2 is FNYEAQ (reference sequence). The CDR3 has 16 amino acids. The CDR3 protein is CASSPGLAGQAETQYF. The CDR3 DNA follows: TGTGCTAGCAGCCCGGGACTAGCGGGTCAGGCTGAGACCCAGTACTTC.

This clonotype was recorded many times. This chain links TRBV28 with TRBJ2-1; a weak D match, TRBD2 (5 bases). The CDR3 runs to 16 residues. Germline-derived CDR1 and CDR2 are MDHEN and SYDVKM. V was shortened by 5 bases and J by 8 bases, with 22 bases between the two germline ends. CDR3 loop: CASSPLYIGIGYEQFF. The CDR3 DNA sequence: TGTGCCAGCAGTCCCCTTTACATCGGGATTGGGTATGAGCAGTTCTTC.

A remark on this clonotype: A clone one base away is much larger, so this may be a read error. The chain uses TRBV3-1 and TRBJ2-7; D remains ambiguous. The J call is in doubt because the DNA end fits TRBJ2-3 better. The CDR3 is made up of 14 amino acids. Germline-derived CDR1 and CDR2 are LGHDT and YNNKEL (reference sequence). As DNA, the CDR3 is TGTGCCAGCAGCCAAGCGTTGGGCACAGATGCGCAGTATTTT. Residues: CASSQALGTDAQYF.

This clonotype was recorded many times. The chain carries TRBV27 and TRBJ1-2, with D perhaps matching TRBD1 (6 bases). V was pared by 6 bases and J by 3 bases, with 14 bases between. CDR1 is MNHEY, CDR2 SMNVEV, per germline (reference sequence). CDR3 length: 14 residues. The CDR3 DNA is TGTGCCAGCAGCTCTGTGGGGGGCGACTATGGCTACACCTTC. Its protein product is CASSSVGGDYGYTF.

This clonotype showed up many times. V is TRBV28 and J is TRBJ1-2; 7 bases match TRBD1. The CDR3 has 14 residues. The ends lost 6 bases at V and 3 bases at J; junction bases unmatched: 7. CDR1 MDHEN and CDR2 SYDVKM come from the germline V gene. The CDR3 DNA is TGTGCCAGCAGAAACACCGGGACAGACTATGGCTACACCTTC. This translates into CASRNTGTDYGYTF.

The chain uses TRBV7-3 and TRBJ2-2; 8 bases are shared with TRBD1. CDR1 SGHTA and CDR2 FQGTGA come from the germline V gene. The CDR3 has 16 amino acids. V shed 5 bases and J 6 bases; nucleotides not matched to a gene: 11. The CDR3 bases are TGTGCCAGCAGCGACCGGACAGGGACAGGATCCGGGGAGCTGTTTTTT. Encoded protein: CASSDRTGTGSGELFF.

The genes are TRBV29-1 and TRBJ2-7; D is possibly TRBD1 (6 bases). The CDR3 consists of 11 residues. Trimming removed 6 bases from V and 3 bases from J, with 9 bases in between. In germline, CDR1 is SQVTM, CDR2 ANQGSEA. The CDR3: CSVQDSYEQYF. In DNA, the CDR3 is TGCAGCGTCCAGGACAGCTACGAGCAGTACTTC.

This clonotype appeared many times. V is TRBV29-1 and J is TRBJ2-7; 11 nucleotides align to TRBD2. CDR1 SQVTM and CDR2 ANQGSEA come from the germline V gene. The CDR3 spans 12 residues. The CDR3: CAGTSGRYEQYF. CDR3 nucleotide sequence: TGCGCCGGGACTAGCGGCCGCTACGAGCAGTACTTC.

There are many counts of this clonotype. The junction does not match germline at one end; this may be a read error. The chain carries TRBV5-6 and TRBJ2-3, with TRBD2 identical over 9 bases. CDR3 length equals 17 residues. Germline V gene data show CDR1 as SGHDT and CDR2 as YYEEEE. The CDR3 DNA reads as TGTGCCAGCAGCTTGCAATGGGTGGGGACTAGCATAGATACGCAGTATTTT. Its protein product is CASSLQWVGTSIDTQYF.

Ten or more counts support this clonotype. This chain joins TRBV10-2 and TRBJ1-5, with 7 bases aligning to TRBD1. The germline CDR1 and CDR2 sequences are WSHSY and SAAADI. J was trimmed by 3 bases and V by 8 bases; bases with no gene match: 10. The CDR3 totals 15 residues. The CDR3 loop is CASGLRTGLNQPQHF. The CDR3 DNA is TGCGCCAGCGGGCTAAGGACAGGCCTCAATCAGCCCCAGCATTTT.

The chain links TRBV4-2 to TRBJ1-2; tentative D call: TRBD1 (6 bases). Trimming removed 0 bases from V and 4 bases from J, with 12 bases in between. Germline CDR1 and CDR2: LGHNA and YNFKEQ. The CDR3 spans 15 residues. The CDR3 DNA reads TGTGCCAGCAGCCAAGACTCGACAGGCCCCTATGGCTACACCTTC. This translates into CASSQDSTGPYGYTF.

Comment on this clonotype: A read error may be the cause here, since a much bigger clone is one base away. The chain links TRBV28 to TRBJ1-2; a possible D gene is TRBD1 (5 bases). Germline V gives CDR1 MDHEN, CDR2 SYDVKM. The CDR3 sequence is 11 residues long. The CDR3 region is CVSRTRDGYTF. For the CDR3, the DNA is TGTGTCAGCAGAACCAGGGATGGCTACACCTTC.

The chain couples TRBV20-1 to TRBJ2-7, with TRBD1 as a possible D gene (5 bases). Germline V gene lookup returns CDR1 DFQATT and CDR2 SNEGSKA (reference sequence). Trimming shortened V by 4 bases and J by 0 bases, and 16 bases separated the two germline ends. The CDR3 runs 15 residues. The CDR3 region is CSANEQGKSSYEQYF. The CDR3 DNA is TGCAGTGCTAATGAGCAGGGAAAAAGCTCCTACGAGCAGTACTTC.

Only a few counts were recorded for this clonotype. The J gene is TRBJ1-6, the V gene TRBV5-6; TRBD1 matches at 9 bases. The V and J ends lost 4 bases and 5 bases, in that order; junction bases with no gene match: 10. CDR1 is SGHDT, CDR2 YYEEEE, per germline. The CDR3 extends over 17 amino acids. DNA for the CDR3: TGTGCCAGCAGCCTTCACCACGGGACAGGGCATAATTCACCCCTCCACTTT. Encoded protein: CASSLHHGTGHNSPLHF.

On this clonotype: This is likely a read error, given that the CDR3 carries no conserved phenylalanine or tryptophan at its end. This chain connects TRBV11-3 to TRBJ2-1, with D possibly called TRBD1 or TRBD2 (5 bases each). Germline V gene sequence: CDR1 SGHNT, CDR2 YENEEA. The ends were cut back, 1 base at V and 8 bases at J, with 15 bases in the middle. The CDR3 covers 15 residues. This CDR3 reads CASSLASGRAHEQFL. The CDR3 DNA follows: TGTGCCAGCAGCTTAGCGTCAGGGCGGGCCCATGAGCAGTTCTTG.

This clonotype was observed many times. The chain links TRBV12-3 or TRBV12-4 to TRBJ2-1; 9 nucleotides align to TRBD2. V lost 4 bases, J lost 4 bases, and 8 bases stayed unmatched. The CDR3 runs to 16 residues. The CDR3, as DNA: TGTGCCAGCAGTTGGCGTAGCGGGAGTACTTACAATGAGCAGTTCTTC. This gives the protein CASSWRSGSTYNEQFF.

The V gene is TRBV5-1, the J gene TRBJ2-7; maybe TRBD2 (6 bases). Trimming removed 3 bases from V and 12 bases from J, with 16 bases in between. Germline V gene lookup returns CDR1 SGHRS and CDR2 YFSETQ. CDR3 length: 12 amino acids. For the CDR3, the DNA is TGCGCCAGCAGCTCCGCCGGGAGCTTAATGTACTTC. This translates into CASSSAGSLMYF.

The chain's CDR3 is CASSSLGGFNQPQHF. The CDR3 DNA reads TGTGCCAGCAGCTCACTCGGGGGCTTCAATCAGCCCCAGCATTTT. The chain is built from TRBV6-1 and TRBJ1-5, with D maybe TRBD1 (6 bases). The CDR3 totals 15 residues. Germline-derived CDR1 and CDR2 are MNHNS and SASEGT. The V end was cut by 6 bases, the J end by 3 bases, with 15 bases between.

This chain uses TRBV28 with TRBJ2-7; D perhaps matches TRBD1 (7 bases). Trimming took off 5 bases at V and 5 bases at J, with 13 bases between the two ends. The length of the CDR3 is 13 residues. Germline lookup yields CDR1 MDHEN and CDR2 SYDVKM. The CDR3 region is CASSKQGRNEQYF. The DNA of the CDR3 is TGTGCCAGCAGTAAACAGGGGAGGAACGAGCAGTACTTC.

Many counts were recorded for this clonotype. The J gene is TRBJ2-2, the V gene TRBV11-3; the match to TRBD2 covers 10 bases. Trimming cost V 6 bases and J 5 bases; bases outside gene matches: 6. Germline loops: CDR1 SGHNT, CDR2 YENEEA. There are 15 residues in the CDR3. In DNA, the CDR3 is TGTGCCAGCAGGAGCGGGAGGGCCGCAACCGGGGAGCTGTTTTTT. Its translation: CASRSGRAATGELFF.

This chain uses TRBV6-5 with TRBJ2-3, with a weak D call TRBD1 (5 bases). V was clipped by 0 bases and J by 6 bases, with 13 bases between them. This CDR3 has 15 amino acids. Germline V gene lookup returns CDR1 MNHEY and CDR2 SVGAGI. The CDR3 DNA follows: TGTGCCAGCAGTTACTCAGATTCTGGGGCGGATACGCAGTATTTT. Translation: CASSYSDSGADTQYF.

The J gene is TRBJ2-1, the V gene TRBV20-1, with 7 bases matching TRBD1. The length of the CDR3 is 13 residues. V gave up 3 bases and J gave up 4 bases; unmatched junction bases: 3. Germline V gene sequence: CDR1 DFQATT, CDR2 SNEGSKA (reference sequence). In DNA, the CDR3 is TGCAGTGCTAGCGTCAGGGGGTACAATGAGCAGTTCTTC. This sequence encodes CSASVRGYNEQFF.

This clonotype showed up many times. The V gene is TRBV11-3, the J gene TRBJ2-3; 11 bases match TRBD2. CDR3 size: 17 residues. The junction had 4 bases not matched to a gene; V was cut back by 2 bases and J by 0 bases. CDR1 is SGHNT and CDR2 is YENEEA in the germline V gene. The CDR3 coding sequence is TGTGCCAGCAGCTTACTAGCGGGAGGTTCTAGCACAGATACGCAGTATTTT. Its translation is CASSLLAGGSSTDTQYF.

The rearrangement joins TRBV9 to TRBJ2-2; 9 bases are a match to TRBD2. The length of the CDR3 is 14 residues. V shed 5 bases and J 6 bases; nucleotides not matched to a gene: 5. Germline CDR1 SGDLS, CDR2 YYNGEE. The CDR3 DNA reads as TGTGCCAGCAGTCTTAGCGGGAGCCCCGGGGAGCTGTTTTTT. Protein sequence: CASSLSGSPGELFF.

This clonotype came up many times. Sequence at one end of the junction differs from germline and may be a read error. The chain employs TRBV5-1 and TRBJ2-6; D gene ambiguous. The CDR3 is 15 residues long. Germline V gene sequence: CDR1 SGHRS, CDR2 YFSETQ. Here the CDR3 DNA reads TGTGCCAGCAGCTTAGACGGAAGTGGGGCCAACGTCCTGACTTTC. It translates to CASSLDGSGANVLTF.